This T cell receptor beta chain was identified in a study of cytomegalovirus exposure and HLA in healthy donors. Study results and caveats: Association of a missense DCLRE1C variant with TCR beta V- and J-gene trimming was reported in a later analysis.

As concerns this clone: The antigen is undetermined.

The PCR used 60 Vbeta and 13 Jbeta primers. Sequenced by immunoSEQ multiplex PCR; TCRdb stores in-frame clones only, minus some. The repertoire consists of approximately 110,000 clones, with around 75% occurring once and the leading ten covering over 4%. Sequencing used PBMCs. The TCR sequence derives from a man aged 55 to 70 in good health and CMV-seropositive.

The CDR3 here is CSAGQGHTEAFF. In nucleotides, the CDR3 is TGCAGCGCGGGACAGGGCCACACTGAAGCTTTCTTT. V is TRBV29-1 and J is TRBJ1-1, with 9 bases lining up with TRBD1. The V gene's germline CDR1 is SQVTM and CDR2 ANQGSEA. The V gene end was trimmed by 7 bases and the J gene end by 3 bases; junction bases not matched to a gene: 3. The CDR3 is 12 residues long. Looking up the rest from reference TRBV29-1 and TRBJ1-1 gives the full variable domain: SAVISQKPSRDICQRGTSLTIQCQVDSQVTMMFWYRQQPGQSLTLIATANQGSEATYESGFVIDKFPISRPNLTFSTLTVSNMSPEDSSIYLCSAGQGHTEAFFGQGTRLTVV.